These T cell receptor beta chains were read from a single sample in a study of CD8 T cells in ankylosing spondylitis. Each CDR3 protein is one row after TCRdb ran MiXCR on the 5' RACE reads. In the table there are 250,000 to 400,000 distinct CDR3 sequences, around a tenth of which are singletons. The specimen was blood, either unsorted or a sorted T cell fraction (not recorded which). All receptors derive from a female donor with ankylosing spondylitis or in good health (not recorded which). Each CDR3 is given with its conserved first and last residue. A D gene is named only where the DNA matches it firmly.

d_gene,v_gene,CDR3aa
-,TRBV12-3/TRBV12-4,CASSMDGRVNQPQHF
-,TRBV12-3/TRBV12-4,CASSPPNQRTKGETQYF
TRBD2,TRBV5-1,CASSVIGSGGANTGELFF
TRBD2,TRBV29-1,CSALTLAGVYNEQFF
-,TRBV6-6,CASNLGVSYEQYF
TRBD1,TRBV20-1,CSARIQGAMNTEAFF
-,TRBV20-1,CSARREVPNYGYTF
-,TRBV27,CASSSREVMNTEAFF
TRBD1,TRBV5-1,CASRTGTGNTGELFF
TRBD1,TRBV7-2,CASSFRTGGPNEQFF
-,TRBV5-1,CASSLGQVDTGELFF
-,TRBV11-1,CASLLREPLINEQFF
-,TRBV20-1,CSATPLTSYGEQFF
TRBD1,TRBV10-3,CAISEERTGGNQPQHF
TRBD1,TRBV24-1,CATTGTGDAGELFF
-,TRBV10-3,CAISSGDTGELFF
TRBD1,TRBV12-3/TRBV12-4,CASSSSNGQGNQPQHF
TRBD1,TRBV29-1,CSVAGTDYEQYF
-,TRBV20-1,CSATPGGSLSTDTQYF
-,TRBV5-1,CASSLQSANEQFF
-,TRBV5-5,CASSSGLIQETQYF
-,TRBV5-1,CASSLAGGGTEAFF
-,TRBV12-3/TRBV12-4,CAKGDLGNTIYF
-,TRBV4-2,CASSQDPQPHYGYTF
TRBD1,TRBV5-1,CASGLDRGTGELFF
TRBD2,TRBV6-1,CASSEVAGDQETQYF
TRBD1,TRBV27,CASTSFLRGSKAEAFF
-,TRBV6-5,CASSLGPSPGDQPQHF
-,TRBV18,CASSPPGASSDTQYF
-,TRBV6-1,CASSVRSLNQPQHF
-,TRBV7-2,CASSLQRSPTMKEFF
-,TRBV6-5,CASRGGNTEAFF
-,TRBV18,CASSPSQGSYEQYF
TRBD1,TRBV20-1,CSAQGSRDRSNEQFF
TRBD1,TRBV19,CASRGQGDTGELFF
-,TRBV18,CASSRSGRNYEQYF
-,TRBV7-2,CASSPSRGNTEAFF
-,TRBV5-1,CASSENANTGELFF
TRBD1,TRBV12-3/TRBV12-4,CASRMDRGSTGELFF
-,TRBV5-1,CASSFSREQFF
-,TRBV5-1,CASSLSPVMEAFF